The 25 T cell receptor beta chains in this list originate from one sample, sequenced in a study of tissue T cells after allogeneic stem cell transplantation (dated by TCRdb to between 2021 and 2024). Sample time point, as interpreted from the label and publication: mouse harvest day 7 after allogeneic transplant. Mouse grafts combined 10^7 T-cell-depleted bone marrow cells with 10^6 splenic CD5+ T cells, given via tail vein injection. Library preparation used the immunoSEQ multiplex PCR assay. What TCRdb holds here is the immuneACCESS table cut down to in-frame rearrangements. Part of the clones is not present; checked against another copy, under half of the missing clones reflect an unresolved V gene, and the others are unexplained. The sample contains around 7,000 clones, over 40% of them found a single time. The biggest ten clones account for 6.5% to 10% of the sample. Sequencing input: lymph node tissue. These receptors were collected from a female BALB/c mouse given C57BL/6 T cells with graft-versus-host disease after an allogeneic hematopoietic cell transplant.

A remark on this clone: Gene labels here are mouse ones. Sequencing ends 1 residue short of the CDR3 end; the germline J gene provides the rest. The chain combines TRBV23 with TRBJ1-4; the D call in the table, TRBD1, was not verified against the DNA. This CDR3 has 14 amino acids. Germline CDR1 is KGHTA and CDR2 is FQNQQP. CDR3 DNA, as far as it was read: TGCTCCAGCAGCCGAGACAGTTCCAACGAAAGATTATTT. Translation gives CSSSRDSSNERLF. The entire CDR3 reads CSSSRDSSNERLFF.

Remarks on this clone: Gene names refer to mouse genes. The CDR3 is cut off 1 residue early in the read; its end comes from the germline J gene. This chain connects TRBV26 to TRBJ1-1; perhaps TRBD1 as D (5 bases). Germline CDR1 reads KGHPV; CDR2 reads FQNQEV (reference sequence). Trimming stripped 2 bases from V and 7 bases from J, with 5 bases between. The CDR3 covers 11 residues. The covered CDR3 bases are TGTGCCAGCAGTCTGGGGGGAGAAGTCTTC. This encodes CASSLGGEVF. The entire CDR3 protein reads CASSLGGEVFF.

This clone has more than one count but fewer than ten. The genes and germline here are from mouse. The read stops 1 residue short of the end of the CDR3; the missing end is completed from the germline J gene. The chain joins TRBV19 to TRBJ2-5, with 10 positions matching TRBD2. The J segment lost 3 bases and the V segment lost 3 bases, leaving 4 bases of the junction unmatched. Looked up from germline, CDR1 is FNHDT and CDR2 is SITEND (reference sequence). CDR3 size: 15 residues. The CDR3 bases that were read are TGTGCCAGCAGTACTGGGGGGGCGCGACAAGACACCCAGTAC. It specifies CASSTGGARQDTQY. The entire CDR3 protein reads CASSTGGARQDTQYF.

Of note for this clone: Gene names are the mouse ones. The read falls 1 residue short of the CDR3 end, and the missing part is taken from the germline J gene. The chain is built from TRBV5 and TRBJ1-4; a weak D match, TRBD1 (6 bases). The CDR3 is 14 amino acids. Trimming removed 4 bases at V and 3 bases at J, with 9 bases between. The germline V gene encodes CDR1 LGHNA and CDR2 YNLKQL (reference sequence). The DNA read from the CDR3 is TGTGCCAGCAGCCCGGACAGACCCAACGAAAGATTATTT. It is translated as CASSPDRPNERLF. The complete CDR3 protein is CASSPDRPNERLFF.

Note on this clone: Mouse gene names apply. The sequenced fragment ends 1 residue before the CDR3 boundary, so the rest is inferred from the germline J gene. J is TRBJ2-3 and V is TRBV19; D is possibly TRBD1 (7 bases). V was pared by 0 bases and J by 1 base, with 9 bases between. Germline CDR1 and CDR2: FNHDT and SITEND (reference sequence). This CDR3 is built from 15 residues. The CDR3 is CASSIEGAGAETLYF. The covered CDR3 bases are TGTGCCAGCAGTATAGAGGGGGCTGGTGCAGAAACGCTGTAT.

On this clone itself: Gene names and germline refer to mouse. The read is 1 residue too short to cover the CDR3 end, so that end is filled in from the germline J gene. This sequence joins TRBV26 and TRBJ1-1, with a weak D call TRBD1 (6 bases). CDR1 KGHPV and CDR2 FQNQEV come from the germline V gene (reference sequence). V lost 8 bases and J lost 0, with 10 bases in between. This CDR3 is 13 amino acids long. The CDR3: CASQGHSNTEVFF. The sequenced CDR3 bases are TGTGCCAGCCAGGGACACTCAAACACAGAAGTCTTC.

About this clone: The genes and germline here are from mouse. Read sequence stops 1 residue before the CDR3 end, and the germline J gene provides the missing end. This sequence joins TRBV19 and TRBJ1-5; 8 positions match TRBD1. This CDR3 contains 14 residues. Germline CDR1 is FNHDT and CDR2 is SITEND (reference sequence). V gave up 6 bases and J gave up 6 bases; unmatched junction bases: 8. The covered CDR3 bases are TGTGCCAGCACCTTCAGGGGGCGCGCCCAGGCTCCGCTT. It is translated as CASTFRGRAQAPL. The complete CDR3 sequence is CASTFRGRAQAPLF.

Comments on this clone: Gene names and germline refer to mouse. The read finishes 1 residue shy of the CDR3 end, and the germline J gene is used to complete it. V gene TRBV23 combines with J gene TRBJ2-5; TRBD2 is taken as the D call from the table, unchecked against the DNA. This CDR3 contains 14 residues. Germline V gene lookup returns CDR1 KGHTA and CDR2 FQNQQP. CDR3 DNA, as far as it was read: TGCTCCAGCAGTCAAGACTGGGGTCAAGACACCCAGTAC. It yields the protein CSSSQDWGQDTQY. In full, the CDR3 is CSSSQDWGQDTQYF.

A word on this clone: Gene names are the mouse ones. Coverage ceases 1 residue before the CDR3 finishes, and the germline J gene fills in the end. This chain connects TRBV26 to TRBJ1-3, with 8 nucleotides matching TRBD1. This CDR3 region has 14 residues. CDR1 is KGHPV, CDR2 FQNQEV, per germline (reference sequence). V dropped 6 bases and J dropped 3; count of bases not matched to a gene: 4. CDR3 DNA (partial): TGTGCCAGCAGCGACAGGGGAGGTGGAAATACGCTCTAT. Translation gives CASSDRGGGNTLY. The entire CDR3 sequence reads CASSDRGGGNTLYF.

On this clone itself: Genes and germline are mouse. With the read ending 1 residue before the CDR3 end, the germline J gene is used to fill in that end. The chain couples TRBV13-3 to TRBJ2-5; perhaps TRBD2 as D (7 bases). This CDR3 has 14 residues. The V and J ends lost 2 bases and 6 bases respectively, with 13 bases between them. Germline values: CDR1 NNHDY, CDR2 SYVADS. CDR3 in amino acids: CASSEEGGADTQYF. CDR3 DNA (partial): TGTGCCAGCAGTGAGGAGGGGGGCGCCGACACCCAGTAC.

A word on this clone: Gene names are mouse gene names. The read terminates 1 residue before the CDR3 end, so the remaining end is supplied by the germline J gene. This chain links TRBV17 with TRBJ2-5; no clear D. Germline CDR1 reads MNHDT; CDR2 reads YYDKIL. The CDR3 extends over 13 amino acids. V was pared by 0 bases and J by 3 bases, with 4 bases between. CDR3: CASSRDWQDTQYF. The sequenced CDR3 bases are TGTGCTAGCAGTAGAGATTGGCAAGACACCCAGTAC. The entire variable domain, with the rest obtained from reference TRBV17 and TRBJ2-5, is as follows: DTTVKQNPRYKLARVGKPVNLICSQTMNHDTMYWYQKKPNQAPKLLLFYYDKILNREADTFEKFQSSRPNNSFCSLYIGSAGLEYSAMYLCASSRDWQDTQYFGPGTRLLVL.

For this clone: The gene symbols are mouse symbols. Read coverage stops 1 residue before the CDR3 terminus; the germline J gene supplies the remainder. The J gene is TRBJ1-4, the V gene TRBV16; perhaps TRBD1 as D (6 bases). Germline assignment: CDR1 SGHSA and CDR2 FRNQAP. V shed 0 bases and J shed 3 bases, with 8 bases lying between them. The CDR3 totals 15 residues. The CDR3 protein is CASSLEGGANERLFF. CDR3 DNA (partial): TGTGCAAGCAGCTTAGAAGGGGGGGCCAACGAAAGATTATTT.

About this clone itself: The germline and genes are mouse ones. The read falls 1 residue short of the CDR3 end, and the missing part is taken from the germline J gene. This chain uses TRBV24 with TRBJ2-3; TRBD2 agrees at 11 bases. Trimming removed 4 bases from V and 3 bases from J; junction bases left unmatched: 6. The germline V gene encodes CDR1 KGHTA and CDR2 FRNEEI. The CDR3 runs 16 residues. The sequenced part of the CDR3 DNA is TGTGCCAGCAGTCCGGACTGGGGGGTTTGGGCAGAAACGCTGTAT. Protein sequence: CASSPDWGVWAETLY. The CDR3 as a whole reads CASSPDWGVWAETLYF.

About this clone itself: The germline and genes are mouse ones. The sequence runs out 1 residue before the end of the CDR3; the remainder is reconstructed from the germline J gene. This sequence joins TRBV26 and TRBJ2-4; possibly TRBD1 for D (5 bases). Germline V gene lookup returns CDR1 KGHPV and CDR2 FQNQEV (reference sequence). The CDR3 has 14 amino acids. V lost 1 base, J lost 0 bases, and 5 bases lay in between. Partial CDR3 DNA: TGTGCCAGCAGTCTGTGGACAAGTCAAAACACCTTGTAC. Translated, it gives CASSLWTSQNTLY. The whole CDR3 sequence reads CASSLWTSQNTLYF.

This clone was detected only a few times. Mouse gene names and germline throughout. The missing CDR3 end, 1 residue past where the read stops, is filled in from the germline J gene. The chain recombines TRBV26 with TRBJ2-2; D is uncertain. Germline CDR1 is KGHPV and CDR2 is FQNQEV (reference sequence). The CDR3 loop spans 13 amino acids. Trimming removed 3 bases at V and 2 bases at J, with 4 bases between. This chain's CDR3 is CASSLDNTGQLYF. Partial CDR3 DNA: TGTGCCAGCAGTCTCGACAACACCGGGCAGCTCTAC.

Comment on this clone: The listed genes are named as in mouse. Read data end 1 residue before the CDR3 end; the end is taken from the germline J gene. The chain recombines TRBV26 with TRBJ2-1; D could derive from TRBD1 or TRBD2 (5 bases each). Trimming took off 4 bases at V and 4 bases at J, with 8 bases between the two ends. The germline V gene encodes CDR1 KGHPV and CDR2 FQNQEV (reference sequence). The CDR3 has 13 amino acids. The part of the CDR3 DNA that was read is TGTGCCAGCAGTCCCGGGGGATATGCTGAGCAGTTC. Its protein product is CASSPGGYAEQF. The CDR3 as a whole reads CASSPGGYAEQFF. The full variable domain, completed using reference TRBV26 and TRBJ2-1, is NSKVIQTPRYLVKGQGQKAKMRCIPEKGHPVVFWYQQNKNNEFKFLINFQNQEVLQQIDMTEKRFSAECPSNSPCSLEIQSSEAGDSALYLCASSPGGYAEQFFGPGTRLTVL.

As for this clone: Gene names are mouse gene names. The read terminates 1 residue before the CDR3 end, so the remaining end is supplied by the germline J gene. The chain is built from TRBV23 and TRBJ2-5; TRBD2 is the table's D call and was not checked against the DNA. The germline gives CDR1 KGHTA, CDR2 FQNQQP. This CDR3 has 14 amino acids. CDR3 in amino acids: CSSSQQTGVDTQYF. Incomplete CDR3 DNA: TGCTCCAGCAGTCAGCAAACTGGGGTAGACACCCAGTAC.

Concerning this clone: Gene names and germline match the mouse. The read gets to within 1 residue of the CDR3 end, and the germline J gene fills in the rest. This sequence joins TRBV26 and TRBJ1-2, with a tentative D call TRBD1 (5 bases). Trimming shortened V by 2 bases and J by 5 bases, and 9 bases separated the two germline ends. The CDR3 contains 13 residues. Per the germline V gene, CDR1 is KGHPV and CDR2 is FQNQEV (reference sequence). The CDR3 reads CASSLPGRSDYTF. The sequenced part of the CDR3 DNA is TGTGCCAGCAGTCTGCCAGGGAGGTCCGACTACACC. Full variable domain (rest looked up from reference TRBV26 and TRBJ1-2): NSKVIQTPRYLVKGQGQKAKMRCIPEKGHPVVFWYQQNKNNEFKFLINFQNQEVLQQIDMTEKRFSAECPSNSPCSLEIQSSEAGDSALYLCASSLPGRSDYTFGSGTRLLVI.

Comment on this clone: The germline and genes are mouse ones. The missing CDR3 end, 1 residue past where the read stops, is filled in from the germline J gene. The chain links TRBV12-2 to TRBJ1-5; tentative D call: TRBD1 (6 bases). The CDR3 covers 13 residues. CDR1 is SGHLS and CDR2 is HYDKME in the germline V gene. V lost 0 bases and J lost 4, with 6 bases in between. The sequenced CDR3 bases are TGTGCCAGCTCTCTCGGACAGAACCAGGCTCCGCTT. It codes for CASSLGQNQAPL. The full CDR3 sequence reads CASSLGQNQAPLF.

This clone appeared a few times. Here the gene names and germline are mouse. The sequence runs out 1 residue before the end of the CDR3; the remainder is reconstructed from the germline J gene. The chain is built from TRBV16 and TRBJ1-3; 7 bases agree with TRBD1. Germline loops: CDR1 SGHSA, CDR2 FRNQAP. V dropped 4 bases and J dropped 2; count of bases not matched to a gene: 2. CDR3 length equals 14 residues. CDR3 sequence reads: CASSSQGAGNTLYF. CDR3 DNA (partial): TGTGCAAGCAGCTCCCAGGGGGCTGGAAATACGCTCTAT.

In the case of this clone: Here the gene names and germline are mouse. The read ends 1 residue early relative to the CDR3; the germline J gene fills the gap. The rearrangement uses TRBV31 and TRBJ2-5, with 8 bases lining up with TRBD2. V dropped 0 bases and J dropped 2; count of bases not matched to a gene: 4. The germline V gene encodes CDR1 GKSSPN and CDR2 SITVG. CDR3 length equals 15 residues. Partial CDR3 DNA: TGTGCCTGGAGTCTCGCTGGGGGGTTCCAAGACACCCAGTAC. Translated, it gives CAWSLAGGFQDTQY. From start to end, the CDR3 is CAWSLAGGFQDTQYF.

Details on this clone: Mouse names are used for the genes. The read terminates 1 residue before the CDR3 end, so the remaining end is supplied by the germline J gene. The sample contains more than one DNA sequence encoding this CDR3. This rearrangement joins TRBV12-2 to TRBJ1-3; D possibly corresponds to TRBD1 (5 bases). This CDR3 has 14 residues. The V end lost 4 bases, the J end lost 0 bases, and 9 bases lay between the germline ends. CDR1 is SGHLS, CDR2 HYDKME, per germline. CDR3 region: CASSLGDSGNTLYF. The part of the CDR3 DNA that was read is TGTGCCAGCTCCCTAGGGGATTCTGGAAATACGCTCTAT.

Remarks on this clone: Germline and genes: mouse. Read data end 1 residue before the CDR3 end; the end is taken from the germline J gene. This chain connects TRBV16 to TRBJ2-4; unclear D gene. The CDR3 sequence is 14 residues long. The V end was cut by 3 bases, the J end by 0 bases, with 7 bases between. Germline V CDR1 and CDR2: SGHSA, FRNQAP. The CDR3 here is CASSFDGSQNTLYF. Partial CDR3 DNA: TGTGCAAGCAGCTTTGACGGTAGTCAAAACACCTTGTAC. The full variable domain, with the rest looked up from reference TRBV16 and TRBJ2-4, is NAGVIQTPRHKVTGKGQEATLWCEPISGHSAVFWYRQTIVQGLEFLTYFRNQAPIDDSGMPKERFSAQMPNQSHSTLKIQSTQPQDSAVYLCASSFDGSQNTLYFGAGTRLSVL.

On this clone: These gene names are mouse names. Read data end 1 residue before the CDR3 end; the end is taken from the germline J gene. The rearrangement links TRBV13-1 to TRBJ2-7; D uncertain. The V and J ends lost 0 bases and 5 bases respectively, with 0 bases between them. The CDR3 is 10 amino acids. Germline V gene lookup returns CDR1 NSHNY and CDR2 SYGAGN. CDR3 loop: CASSDDEQYF. The CDR3 bases that were read are TGTGCCAGCAGTGATGATGAACAGTAC.

Only a few counts were recorded for this clone. Gene names denote mouse genes. The read finishes 1 residue shy of the CDR3 end, and the germline J gene is used to complete it. V usage is TRBV3 and J usage is TRBJ2-7; TRBD2 agrees at 8 bases. The trim removed 2 bases at V and 3 bases at J, leaving 3 bases unmatched. This CDR3 has 14 amino acids. Germline loops: CDR1 SNHLY, CDR2 FYNGKV (reference sequence). CDR3 amino acids: CASSLLGGFYEQYF. Incomplete CDR3 DNA: TGTGCCAGCAGCTTATTGGGGGGGTTCTATGAACAGTAC.